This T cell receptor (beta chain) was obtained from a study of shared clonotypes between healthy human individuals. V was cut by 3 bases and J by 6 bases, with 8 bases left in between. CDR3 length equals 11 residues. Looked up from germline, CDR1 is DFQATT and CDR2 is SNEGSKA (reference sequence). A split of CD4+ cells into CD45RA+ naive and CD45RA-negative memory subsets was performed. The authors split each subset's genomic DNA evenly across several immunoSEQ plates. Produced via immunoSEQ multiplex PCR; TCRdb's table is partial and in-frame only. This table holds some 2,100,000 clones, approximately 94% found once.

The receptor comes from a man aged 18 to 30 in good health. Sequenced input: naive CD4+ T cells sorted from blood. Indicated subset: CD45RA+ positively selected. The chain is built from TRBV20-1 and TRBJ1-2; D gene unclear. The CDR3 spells CSARGEDGYTF. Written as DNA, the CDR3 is TGCAGTGCTAGGGGAGAGGATGGCTACACCTTC.